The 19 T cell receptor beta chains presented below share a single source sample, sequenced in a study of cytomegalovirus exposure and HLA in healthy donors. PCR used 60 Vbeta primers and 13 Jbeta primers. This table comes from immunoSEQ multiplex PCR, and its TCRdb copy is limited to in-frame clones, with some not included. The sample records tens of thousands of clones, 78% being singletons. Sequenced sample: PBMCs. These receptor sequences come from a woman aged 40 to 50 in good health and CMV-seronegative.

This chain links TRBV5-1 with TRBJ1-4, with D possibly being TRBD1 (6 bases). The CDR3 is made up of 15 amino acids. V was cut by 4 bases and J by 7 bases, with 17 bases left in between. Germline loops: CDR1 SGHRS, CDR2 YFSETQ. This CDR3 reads CASSPGGGMGEKLFF. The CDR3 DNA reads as TGCGCCAGCAGCCCGGGAGGGGGAATGGGTGAAAAACTGTTTTTT.

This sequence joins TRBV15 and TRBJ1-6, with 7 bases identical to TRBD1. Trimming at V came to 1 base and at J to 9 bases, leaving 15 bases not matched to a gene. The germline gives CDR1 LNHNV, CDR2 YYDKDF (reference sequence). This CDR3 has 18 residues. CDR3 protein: CATSRGGNQHRGSSPLHF. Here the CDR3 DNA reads TGTGCCACCAGCAGAGGGGGGAACCAACACAGGGGAAGTTCACCCCTCCACTTT.

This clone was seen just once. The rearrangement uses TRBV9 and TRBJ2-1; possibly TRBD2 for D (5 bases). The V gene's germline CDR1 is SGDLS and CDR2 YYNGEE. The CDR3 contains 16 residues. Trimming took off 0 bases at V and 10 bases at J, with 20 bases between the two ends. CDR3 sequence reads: CASSVGPRWEITEQFF. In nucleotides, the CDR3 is TGTGCCAGCAGCGTAGGTCCAAGGTGGGAGATTACGGAGCAGTTCTTC.

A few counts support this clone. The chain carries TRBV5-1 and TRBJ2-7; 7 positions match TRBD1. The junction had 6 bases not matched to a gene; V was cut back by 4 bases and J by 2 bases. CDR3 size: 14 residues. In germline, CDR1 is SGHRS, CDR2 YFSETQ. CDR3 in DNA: TGCGCCAGCAGCGCCAGACAGGGCCCCTACGAGCAGTACTTC. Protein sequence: CASSARQGPYEQYF. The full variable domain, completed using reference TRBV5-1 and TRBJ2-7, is KAGVTQTPRYLIKTRGQQVTLSCSPISGHRSVSWYQQTPGQGLQFLFEYFSETQRNKGNFPGRFSGRQFSNSRSEMNVSTLELGDSALYLCASSARQGPYEQYFGPGTRLTVT.

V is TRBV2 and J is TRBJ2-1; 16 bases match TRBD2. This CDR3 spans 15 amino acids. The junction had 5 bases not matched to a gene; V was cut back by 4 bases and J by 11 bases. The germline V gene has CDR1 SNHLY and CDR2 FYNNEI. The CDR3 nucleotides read TGTGCCAGCAGTGCCGGGACTAGCGGGGGGGAGAAGCAGTTCTTC. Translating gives CASSAGTSGGEKQFF. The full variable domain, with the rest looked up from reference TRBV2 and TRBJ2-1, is EPEVTQTPSHQVTQMGQEVILRCVPISNHLYFYWYRQILGQKVEFLVSFYNNEISEKSEIFDDQFSVERPDGSNFTLKIRSTKLEDSAMYFCASSAGTSGGEKQFFGPGTRLTVL.

The CDR3 DNA sequence: TGTGCCAGTAGACAGGGGGCTGTAAACACTGAAGCTTTCTTT. Translating it yields CASRQGAVNTEAFF. The chain combines TRBV10-3 with TRBJ1-1; TRBD1 agrees at 10 bases. The CDR3 runs 14 residues. J lost 2 bases, V lost 10 bases, and 7 bases had no gene match. The germline CDR1 and CDR2 sequences are ENHRY and SYGVKD.

CDR3 region: CASSRADLAKNIQYF. In DNA form, the CDR3 reads TGTGCCAGCAGCCGAGCGGATCTAGCCAAAAACATTCAGTACTTC. The chain uses TRBV11-1 and TRBJ2-4; D might be TRBD2 (5 bases). The CDR3 has 15 amino acids. Germline CDR1 reads SGHAT; CDR2 reads FQDESV (reference sequence). With 5 bases removed from V and 0 bases from J, the gap between germline ends came to 11 bases.

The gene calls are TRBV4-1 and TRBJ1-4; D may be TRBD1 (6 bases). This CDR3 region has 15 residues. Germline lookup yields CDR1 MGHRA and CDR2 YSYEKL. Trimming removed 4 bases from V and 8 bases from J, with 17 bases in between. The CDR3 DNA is TGCGCCAGCAGCCCCTACGGGGGGCTGTTAGAAAAACTGTTTTTT. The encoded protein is CASSPYGGLLEKLFF.

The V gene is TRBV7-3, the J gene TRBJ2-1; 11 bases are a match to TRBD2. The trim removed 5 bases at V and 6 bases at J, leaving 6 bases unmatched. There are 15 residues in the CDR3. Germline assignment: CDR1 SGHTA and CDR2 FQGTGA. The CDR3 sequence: CASSPGTSGSNEQFF. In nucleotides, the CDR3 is TGTGCCAGCAGCCCCGGGACTAGCGGATCCAATGAGCAGTTCTTC. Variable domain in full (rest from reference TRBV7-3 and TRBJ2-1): GAGVSQTPSNKVTEKGKYVELRCDPISGHTALYWYRQSLGQGPEFLIYFQGTGAADDSGLPNDRFFAVRPEGSVSTLKIQRTERGDSAVYLCASSPGTSGSNEQFFGPGTRLTVL.

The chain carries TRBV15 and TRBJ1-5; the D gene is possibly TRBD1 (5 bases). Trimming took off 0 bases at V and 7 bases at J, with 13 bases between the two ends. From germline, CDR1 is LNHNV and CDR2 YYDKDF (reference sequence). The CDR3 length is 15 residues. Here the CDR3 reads CATSRESREGQPQHF. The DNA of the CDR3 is TGTGCCACCAGCAGAGAGAGTAGGGAGGGGCAGCCCCAGCATTTT. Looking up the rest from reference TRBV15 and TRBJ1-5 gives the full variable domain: DAMVIQNPRYQVTQFGKPVTLSCSQTLNHNVMYWYQQKSSQAPKLLFHYYDKDFNNEADTPDNFQSRRPNTSFCFLDIRSPGLGDTAMYLCATSRESREGQPQHFGDGTRLSIL.

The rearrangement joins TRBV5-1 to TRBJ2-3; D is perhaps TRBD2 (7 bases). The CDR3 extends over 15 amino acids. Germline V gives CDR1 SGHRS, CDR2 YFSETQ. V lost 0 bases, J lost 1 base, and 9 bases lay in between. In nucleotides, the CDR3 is TGCGCCAGCAGCTTGGAGGGGGGGGGCACAGATACGCAGTATTTT. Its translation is CASSLEGGGTDTQYF. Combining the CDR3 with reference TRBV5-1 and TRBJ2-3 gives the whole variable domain KAGVTQTPRYLIKTRGQQVTLSCSPISGHRSVSWYQQTPGQGLQFLFEYFSETQRNKGNFPGRFSGRQFSNSRSEMNVSTLELGDSALYLCASSLEGGGTDTQYFGPGTRLTVL.

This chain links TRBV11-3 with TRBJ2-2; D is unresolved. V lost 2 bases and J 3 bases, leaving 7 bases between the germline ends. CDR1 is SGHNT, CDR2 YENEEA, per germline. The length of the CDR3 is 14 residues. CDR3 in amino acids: CASSLTRYTGELFF. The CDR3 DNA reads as TGTGCCAGCAGCTTAACGCGGTACACCGGGGAGCTGTTTTTT.

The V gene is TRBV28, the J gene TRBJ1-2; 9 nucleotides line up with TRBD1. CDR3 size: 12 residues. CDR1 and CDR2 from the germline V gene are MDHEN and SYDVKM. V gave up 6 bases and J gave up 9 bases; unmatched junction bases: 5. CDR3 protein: CASSKDRGSYTF. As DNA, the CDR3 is TGTGCCAGCAGCAAGGACAGGGGTAGCTACACCTTC.

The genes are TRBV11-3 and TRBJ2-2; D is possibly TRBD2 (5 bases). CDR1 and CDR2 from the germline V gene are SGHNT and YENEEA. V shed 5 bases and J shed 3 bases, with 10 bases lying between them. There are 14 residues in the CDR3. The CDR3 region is CASSPSRDTGELFF. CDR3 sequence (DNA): TGTGCCAGCAGCCCTAGCCGGGACACCGGGGAGCTGTTTTTT.

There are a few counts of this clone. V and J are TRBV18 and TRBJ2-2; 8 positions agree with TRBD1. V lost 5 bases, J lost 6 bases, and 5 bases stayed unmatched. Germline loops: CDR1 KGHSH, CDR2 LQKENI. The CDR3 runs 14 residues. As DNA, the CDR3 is TGTGCCAGCTCAACGACAGGGGTCCCCGGGGAGCTGTTTTTT. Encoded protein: CASSTTGVPGELFF.

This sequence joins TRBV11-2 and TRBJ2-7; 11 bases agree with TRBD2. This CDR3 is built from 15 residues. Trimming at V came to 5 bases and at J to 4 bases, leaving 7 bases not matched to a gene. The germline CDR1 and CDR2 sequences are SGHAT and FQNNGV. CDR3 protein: CASSIGTSGEYEQYF. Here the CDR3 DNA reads TGTGCCAGCAGCATCGGGACTAGCGGAGAATACGAGCAGTACTTC.

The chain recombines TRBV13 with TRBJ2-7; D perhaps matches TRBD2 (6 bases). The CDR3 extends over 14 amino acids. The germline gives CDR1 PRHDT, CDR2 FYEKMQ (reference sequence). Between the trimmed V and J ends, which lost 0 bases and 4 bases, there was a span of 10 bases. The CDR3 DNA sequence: TGTGCCAGCAGCTTAGGTGGAGGGCCATACGAGCAGTACTTC. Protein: CASSLGGGPYEQYF.

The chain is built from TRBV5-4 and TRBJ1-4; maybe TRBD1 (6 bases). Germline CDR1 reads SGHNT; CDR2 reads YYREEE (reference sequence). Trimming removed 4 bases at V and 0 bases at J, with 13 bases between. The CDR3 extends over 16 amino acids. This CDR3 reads CASSRRQDATNEKLFF. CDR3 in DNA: TGTGCCAGCAGCAGACGACAGGATGCAACTAATGAAAAACTGTTTTTT.

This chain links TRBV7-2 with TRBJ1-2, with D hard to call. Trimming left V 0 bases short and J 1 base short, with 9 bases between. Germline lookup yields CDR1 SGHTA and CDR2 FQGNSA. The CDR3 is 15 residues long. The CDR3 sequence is CASSLAFGINYGYTF. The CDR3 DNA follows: TGTGCCAGCAGCTTAGCGTTCGGGATTAACTATGGCTACACCTTC.